This passage covers 12 T cell receptor beta chains from one sample sequenced in a study of T cells in Graves' hyperthyroidism and ophthalmopathy. RNA transcripts served as the template for amplifying TCR beta CDR3 regions. During a first-round RT-PCR of the TCR CDR3, the HTBI primer set was used. Each CDR3 protein gets one entry after TCRdb re-called the multiplex PCR reads with MiXCR. The sample lists 500,000 to 700,000 distinct CDR3 sequences, over 15% seen once, with approximately 18% in the top ten. Sequencing was carried out using blood. The receptor set was obtained from a woman younger than 30 with Graves' hyperthyroidism.

This clonotype was detected only a few times. In DNA, the CDR3 is TGCAGTGCTCTCAGGGGGGGCGGGGAGCTGTTTTTT. It codes for CSALRGGGELFF. The V and J genes are TRBV20-1 and TRBJ2-2; D is perhaps TRBD1 or TRBD2 (7 bases each). The V gene lost 5 bases and the J gene lost 7 bases, with 11 bases spanning the gap. The CDR3 is 12 residues long. Looked up from germline, CDR1 is DFQATT and CDR2 is SNEGSKA (reference sequence).

This clonotype occurred many times. The chain combines TRBV2 with TRBJ2-5; D remains unclear. Trimming removed 3 bases from V and 5 bases from J, with 7 bases in between. CDR3 size: 12 residues. CDR1 is SNHLY and CDR2 is FYNNEI in the germline V gene. This chain's CDR3 is CASSEGWETQYF. CDR3 DNA: TGTGCCAGCAGTGAGGGATGGGAGACCCAGTACTTC.

The CDR3 sequence is CASSVHQGNYGYTF. The CDR3 nucleotides read TGTGCCAGCAGTGTCCATCAGGGAAACTATGGCTACACCTTC. The chain combines TRBV6-1 with TRBJ1-2; a possible D gene is TRBD1 (5 bases). The length of the CDR3 is 14 residues. In germline, CDR1 is MNHNS, CDR2 SASEGT. The V end was cut by 4 bases, the J end by 2 bases, with 11 bases between.

This clonotype was found many times. The chain is built from TRBV7-2 and TRBJ1-2, with a possible D match to TRBD1 (5 bases). This CDR3 has 15 residues. V lost 4 bases to trimming and J lost 2 bases, with 14 bases between them. Germline assignment: CDR1 SGHTA and CDR2 FQGNSA. The CDR3 coding sequence is TGTGCCAGCAGCTCCACGGACAAGCTAAACTATGGCTACACCTTC. Its protein is CASSSTDKLNYGYTF. Full variable domain (remainder filled in from reference TRBV7-2 and TRBJ1-2): GAGVSQSPSNKVTEKGKDVELRCDPISGHTALYWYRQSLGQGLEFLIYFQGNSAPDKSGLPSDRFSAERTGGSVSTLTIQRTQQEDSAVYLCASSSTDKLNYGYTFGSGTRLTVV.

This clonotype showed up many times. The chain has TRBV27 and TRBJ2-7; 11 bases are a match to TRBD2. The CDR3 is 14 residues long. The germline gives CDR1 MNHEY, CDR2 SMNVEV (reference sequence). The ends lost 4 bases at V and 6 bases at J; junction bases unmatched: 5. Here the CDR3 reads CASSSKGTSGEQYF. The CDR3 DNA follows: TGTGCCAGCAGTTCCAAAGGGACTAGCGGCGAGCAGTACTTC.

The V and J genes are TRBV29-1 and TRBJ1-2; D perhaps matches TRBD1 (6 bases). This CDR3 has 12 amino acids. Germline CDR1 and CDR2: SQVTM and ANQGSEA. With 5 bases removed from V and 7 bases from J, the gap between germline ends came to 14 bases. CDR3 residues: CSVPGAAGGYTF. The CDR3 DNA sequence: TGCAGCGTTCCAGGGGCGGCGGGTGGCTACACCTTC.

This clonotype was seen ten or more times. The chain links TRBV2 to TRBJ1-2; D remains ambiguous. In germline, CDR1 is SNHLY, CDR2 FYNNEI. V was clipped by 7 bases and J by 4 bases, with 13 bases between them. This CDR3 is 13 amino acids long. This CDR3 reads CASTIGGFYGYTF. The CDR3 bases are TGTGCCAGCACCATAGGCGGGTTCTATGGCTACACCTTC.

This clonotype was detected ten times or more. The V and J genes are TRBV27 and TRBJ2-2; 11 bases are shared with TRBD2. The germline V gene encodes CDR1 MNHEY and CDR2 SMNVEV (reference sequence). Unmatched junction bases numbered 9, after V lost 5 bases and J lost 13 bases. The CDR3 consists of 14 residues. DNA for the CDR3: TGTGCCAGCAGTCTCGGGACTAGCGGAAGGGGGCTGTTTTTT. Its translation is CASSLGTSGRGLFF.

This clonotype was counted a few times. The junction and the germline gene differ at one end; a read error may be behind it. The chain joins TRBV27 to TRBJ2-1, with no clear D. Germline CDR1 MNHEY, CDR2 SMNVEV (reference sequence). The CDR3 is made up of 16 amino acids. Here the CDR3 reads CASSRDFLSSYNEQSF. In DNA, the CDR3 is TGTGCCAGCAGTCGCGACTTCCTGAGCTCCTACAATGAGCAGTCCTTC.

This clonotype came up many times. J is TRBJ2-3 and V is TRBV5-1; D remains unclear. The germline V and J ends were trimmed by 1 base and 2 bases, with 11 bases remaining between them. The CDR3 is 15 residues long. CDR1 SGHRS and CDR2 YFSETQ come from the germline V gene. This CDR3 reads CASSLIRHLTDTQYF. CDR3 sequence (DNA): TGCGCCAGCAGCTTGATCAGGCACCTCACAGATACGCAGTATTTT.

This clonotype turned up a few times. The chain's CDR3 is CASSPWTSGRSHEQYF. CDR3 nucleotides: TGCGCCAGCAGCCCCTGGACTAGCGGGAGGTCCCACGAGCAGTACTTC. The rearrangement links TRBV5-1 to TRBJ2-7; 14 bases are a match to TRBD2. The CDR3 covers 16 residues. Germline CDR1 reads SGHRS; CDR2 reads YFSETQ. The junction had 8 bases not matched to a gene; V was cut back by 4 bases and J by 5 bases.

The table lists this clonotype with a few counts. The genes are TRBV6-2 or TRBV6-3 and TRBJ1-2; the D gene is possibly TRBD1 (5 bases). The CDR3 runs to 11 residues. V lost 10 bases and J 7 bases, leaving 13 bases between the germline ends. The germline CDR1 and CDR2 sequences are MNHEY and SVGEGT. The CDR3 loop is CATSTGGGYTF. The CDR3 bases are TGTGCCACCTCAACGGGGGGTGGCTACACCTTC.